These 31 T cell receptor beta chains originate from one sample sequenced in a study of blood T cell repertoires in COVID-19. Profiled with immunoSEQ multiplex PCR; TCRdb holds only in-frame clones, not every one. The table has about 48,000 clones, roughly 82% seen once. The sequenced material came from peripheral blood. The source is a man aged 40-49 years with acute or convalescent COVID-19.

The table lists this clone with a few counts. The chain employs TRBV4-1 and TRBJ2-3; a weak D match, TRBD2 (5 bases). V was shortened by 1 base and J by 4 bases, with 12 bases between the two germline ends. Germline loops: CDR1 MGHRA, CDR2 YSYEKL. The CDR3 covers 15 residues. For the CDR3, the DNA is TGCGCCAGCAGCCAAGTGGGAGTGAGGGCAGATACGCAGTATTTT. Its protein is CASSQVGVRADTQYF.

In this sample, this clone turned up a few times. This CDR3 reads CASSAGTGHPPLSQYF. CDR3 nucleotide sequence: TGTGCCAGCAGCGCCGGGACAGGTCACCCACCGTTGTCGCAGTATTTT. This chain joins TRBV9 and TRBJ2-3; 8 bases fit TRBD1. V shed 3 bases and J 10 bases; nucleotides not matched to a gene: 16. CDR1 and CDR2 (germline): SGDLS, YYNGEE. The CDR3 totals 16 residues.

The rearrangement uses TRBV19 and TRBJ1-5; TRBD1 aligns across 7 bases. There are 16 residues in the CDR3. CDR1 is LNHDA, CDR2 SQIVND, per germline (reference sequence). After removal of 5 bases from V and 7 bases from J, the junction contained 14 bases not matched to a gene. The CDR3 nucleotides are TGTGCCAGTAGTCGCGGGACAGCTACCCAAAAACAGCCCCAGCATTTT. Amino acid sequence: CASSRGTATQKQPQHF. The whole variable domain, filled in from reference TRBV19 and TRBJ1-5, reads DGGITQSPKYLFRKEGQNVTLSCEQNLNHDAMYWYRQDPGQGLRLIYYSQIVNDFQKGDIAEGYSVSREKKESFPLTVTSAQKNPTAFYLCASSRGTATQKQPQHFGDGTRLSIL.

This clone showed up just once. This sequence joins TRBV7-7 and TRBJ1-1; 8 bases match TRBD1. CDR3 length: 13 residues. Germline-derived CDR1 and CDR2 are SSHAT and FNYEAQ (reference sequence). Trimming removed 4 bases from V and 3 bases from J; junction bases left unmatched: 1. The CDR3 region is CASSSDRDTEAFF. The CDR3 bases are TGTGCCAGCAGCTCGGACAGGGACACTGAAGCTTTCTTT. Full variable domain (missing parts from reference TRBV7-7 and TRBJ1-1): GAGVSQSPRYKVTKRGQDVTLRCDPISSHATLYWYQQALGQGPEFLTYFNYEAQPDKSGLPSDRFSAERPEGSISTLTIQRTEQRDSAMYRCASSSDRDTEAFFGQGTRLTVV.

This chain joins TRBV24-1 and TRBJ2-1, with TRBD1 matching 11 bases. The V gene end was trimmed by 4 bases and the J gene end by 5 bases; junction bases not matched to a gene: 3. CDR1 is KGHDR and CDR2 is SFDVKD in the germline V gene. This CDR3 contains 15 residues. As DNA, the CDR3 is TGTGCCACCAGTGACCCGGGACAGGGGGACAATGAGCAGTTCTTC. Its translation: CATSDPGQGDNEQFF.

The V and J genes are TRBV2 and TRBJ2-5; D not certain. V was cut by 7 bases and J by 4 bases, with 7 bases left in between. CDR1 and CDR2 (germline): SNHLY, FYNNEI. The CDR3 extends over 11 amino acids. The CDR3: CASNPGETQYF. The CDR3 nucleotides read TGTGCCAGCAACCCGGGAGAGACCCAGTACTTC.

The J gene is TRBJ1-6, the V gene TRBV6-5; 7 bases agree with TRBD1. The CDR3 totals 13 residues. Trimming took 11 bases from V and 6 from J; bases not matched to a gene: 7. CDR1 is MNHEY, CDR2 SVGAGI, per germline. The CDR3 is CAGETGINSPLHF. The DNA for the CDR3 is TGTGCCGGCGAGACAGGGATTAATTCACCCCTCCACTTT.

The chain is built from TRBV7-2 and TRBJ2-1; a possible D gene is TRBD2 (5 bases). V was cut by 1 base and J by 2 bases, with 12 bases left in between. Germline V gives CDR1 SGHTA, CDR2 FQGNSA. The CDR3 contains 16 residues. The DNA for the CDR3 is TGTGCCAGCAGCTTAGAGTCCGCGGGTACCTACAATGAGCAGTTCTTC. Amino acid sequence: CASSLESAGTYNEQFF.

The gene calls are TRBV5-1 and TRBJ2-7; D perhaps matches TRBD2 (6 bases). Trimming pared 5 bases from V and 0 bases from J, leaving 9 bases between. Germline loops: CDR1 SGHRS, CDR2 YFSETQ. This CDR3 is built from 13 residues. The CDR3 here is CASRGLSSYEQYF. The CDR3 nucleotides read TGCGCCAGCAGGGGACTGAGCTCCTACGAGCAGTACTTC. Based on the CDR3 plus reference TRBV5-1 and TRBJ2-7, the full variable domain is KAGVTQTPRYLIKTRGQQVTLSCSPISGHRSVSWYQQTPGQGLQFLFEYFSETQRNKGNFPGRFSGRQFSNSRSEMNVSTLELGDSALYLCASRGLSSYEQYFGPGTRLTVT.

The chain uses TRBV7-9 and TRBJ1-2; tentatively, D is TRBD1 (5 bases). Trimming removed 1 base at V and 0 bases at J, with 12 bases between. CDR1 and CDR2 from the germline V gene are SEHNR and FQNEAQ (reference sequence). The CDR3 totals 16 residues. CDR3 amino acids: CASSLGRMTANYGYTF. Written as DNA, the CDR3 is TGTGCCAGCAGCTTAGGGCGTATGACAGCTAACTATGGCTACACCTTC. Full variable domain (remainder filled in from reference TRBV7-9 and TRBJ1-2): DTGVSQNPRHKITKRGQNVTFRCDPISEHNRLYWYRQTLGQGPEFLTYFQNEAQLEKSRLLSDRFSAERPKGSFSTLEIQRTEQGDSAMYLCASSLGRMTANYGYTFGSGTRLTVV.

The V gene is TRBV28, the J gene TRBJ1-2, with D perhaps TRBD1 (5 bases). This CDR3 has 15 amino acids. The V and J ends lost 4 bases and 4 bases respectively, with 16 bases between them. Germline loops: CDR1 MDHEN, CDR2 SYDVKM. CDR3 DNA sequence: TGTGCCAGCAGTTCCCGCCGCATAGGGGTCTATGGCTACACCTTC. It specifies CASSSRRIGVYGYTF.

The rearrangement joins TRBV18 to TRBJ1-1, with a tentative D call TRBD1 (5 bases). The V and J ends lost 3 bases and 5 bases respectively, with 16 bases between them. Per the germline V gene, CDR1 is KGHSH and CDR2 is LQKENI. CDR3 length: 15 amino acids. The DNA for the CDR3 is TGTGCCAGCTCACCGTCCGAGGGGAGGAAGACTGAAGCTTTCTTT. Residues: CASSPSEGRKTEAFF.

V gene TRBV24-1 combines with J gene TRBJ1-3; 7 positions match TRBD1. The CDR3 sequence is 19 residues long. The ends lost 3 bases at V and 0 bases at J; junction bases unmatched: 13. Germline V lookup: CDR1 KGHDR, CDR2 SFDVKD. In DNA, the CDR3 is TGTGCCACCAGTGATCCTCGGACAGAGGGGGCATACTCTGGAAACACCATATATTTT. Translation gives CATSDPRTEGAYSGNTIYF.

The genes are TRBV7-3 and TRBJ2-3; tentative D call: TRBD1 (6 bases). Trimming removed 4 bases from V and 8 bases from J, with 10 bases in between. CDR3 length: 12 amino acids. Germline CDR1 SGHTA, CDR2 FQGTGA. The CDR3: CASSSQGGTQYF. In DNA form, the CDR3 reads TGTGCCAGCAGCTCACAGGGTGGTACGCAGTATTTT.

The chain couples TRBV5-4 to TRBJ1-4; D is ambiguous. The CDR3 sequence is 14 residues long. Trimming took off 3 bases at V and 10 bases at J, with 16 bases between the two ends. From germline, CDR1 is SGHNT and CDR2 YYREEE (reference sequence). The CDR3 protein is CASSSPGEAGKLFF. DNA of the CDR3: TGTGCCAGCAGCTCCCCAGGAGAGGCGGGAAAACTGTTTTTT.

The genes are TRBV6-2 or TRBV6-3 and TRBJ1-5; D ambiguous. The V gene's germline CDR1 is MNHEY and CDR2 SVGEGT. CDR3 length: 19 residues. V lost 0 bases, J lost 2 bases, and 20 bases lay in between. The CDR3 sequence is CASSYSIGDLGRGNQPQHF. The CDR3 nucleotides are TGTGCCAGCAGTTACTCGATCGGGGATTTGGGTAGGGGCAATCAGCCCCAGCATTTT.

J is TRBJ2-3 and V is TRBV9; TRBD1 agrees at 8 bases. In germline, CDR1 is SGDLS, CDR2 YYNGEE. There are 15 residues in the CDR3. V lost 3 bases to trimming and J lost 7 bases; unmatched junction nucleotides: 10. CDR3 region: CASSDRQGSMYTQYF. The DNA for the CDR3 is TGTGCCAGCAGCGACCGACAGGGGTCGATGTATACGCAGTATTTT.

This rearrangement joins TRBV15 to TRBJ2-1, with 8 bases matching TRBD2. Trimming at V came to 0 bases and at J to 2 bases, leaving 3 bases not matched to a gene. The V gene's germline CDR1 is LNHNV and CDR2 YYDKDF (reference sequence). This CDR3 is 16 amino acids long. The CDR3 region has the DNA TGTGCCACCAGCAGAGATTACGGGGGGGCCTACAATGAGCAGTTCTTC. Translation: CATSRDYGGAYNEQFF. The variable domain in full, completed from reference TRBV15 and TRBJ2-1, reads DAMVIQNPRYQVTQFGKPVTLSCSQTLNHNVMYWYQQKSSQAPKLLFHYYDKDFNNEADTPDNFQSRRPNTSFCFLDIRSPGLGDTAMYLCATSRDYGGAYNEQFFGPGTRLTVL.

Points on this clone: The limits of the CDR3 on the DNA are not certain, so only TCRdb's listed CDR3 is given. This chain connects TRBV5-8 to TRBJ1-2; the listed D gene, TRBD1, was not tested against the DNA. Germline-derived CDR1 and CDR2 are SGHTS and YDEGEE. The CDR3 spans 16 amino acids, including both terminal residues. The CDR3 sequence is CASILRFGQYNYGYTF.

The chain carries TRBV6-4 and TRBJ2-3; 12 positions match TRBD2. V lost 6 bases and J lost 0; bases outside the gene matches: 10. The V gene's germline CDR1 is MRHNA and CDR2 SNTAGT. The CDR3 length is 18 residues. CDR3 coding DNA: TGTGCCAGCAGCCCAAAGCCCACTAGCGGGGGGAGCACAGATACGCAGTATTTT. It translates to CASSPKPTSGGSTDTQYF.

Only one count was recorded for this clone. The chain combines TRBV12-3 or TRBV12-4 with TRBJ2-7; maybe TRBD1 (6 bases). CDR3 length: 13 amino acids. V lost 7 bases, J lost 7 bases, and 17 bases lay in between. This CDR3 is CASTPGTQGEQYF. In DNA, the CDR3 is TGTGCCAGCACCCCCGGGACCCAGGGGGAGCAGTACTTC.

V gene TRBV9 combines with J gene TRBJ2-1; the match to TRBD1 covers 11 bases. Germline CDR1 and CDR2: SGDLS and YYNGEE. CDR3 length: 16 residues. V gave up 3 bases and J gave up 6 bases; unmatched junction bases: 8. Written as DNA, the CDR3 is TGTGCCAGCAGCGGCACGACCGGGACAGGGGGCAATGAGCAGTTCTTC. Translation: CASSGTTGTGGNEQFF.

This clone was recorded a few times. V is TRBV14 and J is TRBJ1-2; the D is unclear. The germline CDR1 and CDR2 sequences are SGHDN and FVKESK. The CDR3 runs 13 residues. The V and J ends lost 2 bases and 4 bases respectively, with 8 bases between them. CDR3 loop: CASSQRLTYGYTF. DNA of the CDR3: TGTGCCAGCAGCCAACGACTGACCTATGGCTACACCTTC.

This chain connects TRBV3-1 (or the pseudogene TRBV3-2) to TRBJ1-6; 7 bases are a match to TRBD1. Per germline, CDR1 LGHDT and CDR2 YNNKEL (reference sequence). V was clipped by 4 bases and J by 12 bases; unmatched bases: 9. This CDR3 has 14 residues. The DNA of the CDR3 is TGTGCCAGCAGCCTAACAGGGCAGGGGGGACCCCTCCACTTT. Translation: CASSLTGQGGPLHF.

The chain couples TRBV6-5 to TRBJ1-2, with TRBD1 as a possible D gene (5 bases). The CDR3 spans 15 residues. The germline V gene encodes CDR1 MNHEY and CDR2 SVGAGI. V was pared by 7 bases and J by 4 bases, with 19 bases between. The CDR3, as DNA: TGTGCCAGCATCAGAAACGTACAGGATCTCTATGGCTACACCTTC. Translated, it gives CASIRNVQDLYGYTF.

V and J are TRBV2 and TRBJ2-2; 7 bases line up with TRBD1. CDR1 is SNHLY, CDR2 FYNNEI, per germline. The CDR3 extends over 16 amino acids. Trimming cost V 1 base and J 1 base; bases outside gene matches: 3. CDR3 residues: CASSEVGTENTGELFF. CDR3 DNA: TGTGCCAGCAGTGAAGTGGGGACAGAGAACACCGGGGAGCTGTTTTTT.

The V and J genes are TRBV28 and TRBJ1-1, with TRBD1 matching over 8 bases. This CDR3 is 11 amino acids long. CDR1 is MDHEN and CDR2 is SYDVKM in the germline V gene. V lost 5 bases to trimming and J lost 12 bases; unmatched junction nucleotides: 5. CDR3 DNA: TGTGCCAGCAGTCCGCAGGGGGCGACTTTCTTT. This sequence encodes CASSPQGATFF.

This chain links TRBV14 with TRBJ2-1, with 7 bases identical to TRBD1. CDR1 and CDR2 (germline): SGHDN, FVKESK. V shed 6 bases, J shed 5 bases, and the junction held 10 bases outside the gene matches. The CDR3 consists of 15 residues. The CDR3 nucleotides read TGTGCCAGCAGTCCGTTAGGGACAGATAACAATGAGCAGTTCTTC. It translates to CASSPLGTDNNEQFF.

The rearrangement uses TRBV19 and TRBJ1-1; D possibly corresponds to TRBD1 (5 bases). Germline lookup yields CDR1 LNHDA and CDR2 SQIVND (reference sequence). The CDR3 is 17 residues long. V lost 3 bases and J 1 base, leaving 18 bases between the germline ends. The CDR3 DNA sequence: TGTGCCAGTAGTATTCCCCTCTTAACAGGTCGGAACACTGAAGCTTTCTTT. This gives the protein CASSIPLLTGRNTEAFF.

The chain has TRBV7-9 and TRBJ1-1; D gene ambiguous. The CDR3 has 13 amino acids. V lost 2 bases, J lost 1 base, and 5 bases lay in between. The V gene's germline CDR1 is SEHNR and CDR2 FQNEAQ (reference sequence). The CDR3 protein is CASSLLPNTEAFF. CDR3 DNA sequence: TGTGCCAGCAGCTTACTACCGAACACTGAAGCTTTCTTT.

The J gene is TRBJ1-2, the V gene TRBV6-6; no firm D call. CDR3 size: 16 residues. Germline CDR1 is MNHNY and CDR2 is SVGAGI (reference sequence). V gave up 7 bases and J gave up 1 base, with 19 bases separating them. CDR3 nucleotide sequence: TGTGCCAGCAACCACCAGGCTACAAATCTTAACTATGGCTACACCTTC. It translates to CASNHQATNLNYGYTF.